This T cell receptor beta chain was sequenced in a study of shared clonotypes between healthy human individuals. A remark on this clone: The antigen remains undetermined.

Findings and limits, study-wide: Apart from blood, nothing was sampled; tissue repertoires likely differ. Represented genetic and exposure-history diversity was restricted by having few donors.

The donor population consisted of healthy HIV-negative adults with no recent acute infections or vaccinations. Only in-frame clones appear in the TCRdb table, and some are missing; sequencing was by immunoSEQ multiplex PCR. Seen here are 150,000 to 200,000 clones, 60% to 75% observed once, and the top ten hold roughly a tenth. Sequencing was done on a sample of memory CD4+ T cells sorted from blood. Subset here: CD45RA-negative fraction. The TCR comes from a man aged 25 to 45 in good health.

CDR3 amino acids: CASSPVHSVSYNEQFF. DNA of the CDR3: TGTGCCAGCAGCCCGGTCCACTCTGTCTCCTACAATGAGCAGTTCTTC. The J gene is TRBJ2-1, the V gene TRBV11-3; the D is unclear. The length of the CDR3 is 16 residues. The ends were cut back, 5 bases at V and 0 bases at J, with 14 bases in the middle. The germline V gene encodes CDR1 SGHNT and CDR2 YENEEA.